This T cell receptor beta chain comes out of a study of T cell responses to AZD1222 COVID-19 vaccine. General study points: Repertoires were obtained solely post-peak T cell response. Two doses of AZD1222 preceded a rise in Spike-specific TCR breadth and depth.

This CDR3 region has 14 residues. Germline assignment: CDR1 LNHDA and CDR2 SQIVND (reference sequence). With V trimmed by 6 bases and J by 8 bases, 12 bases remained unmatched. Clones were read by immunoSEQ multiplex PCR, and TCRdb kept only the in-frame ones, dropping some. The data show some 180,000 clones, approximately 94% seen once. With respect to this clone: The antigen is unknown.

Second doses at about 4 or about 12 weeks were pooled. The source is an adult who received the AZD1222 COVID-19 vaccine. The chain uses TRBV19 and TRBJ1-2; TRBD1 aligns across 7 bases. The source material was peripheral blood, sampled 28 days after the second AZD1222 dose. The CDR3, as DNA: TGTGCCAGTAGAGTCACGGCAGGGGGTAGAGGCTACACCTTC. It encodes CASRVTAGGRGYTF.